What follows are 30 T cell receptor beta chains derived from one specimen sequenced in a study of cytomegalovirus exposure and HLA in healthy donors. Libraries were prepared by immunoSEQ multiplex PCR; TCRdb keeps only in-frame clonotypes and omits some of them. The table records about 47,000 clones, roughly 90% of them present only once. The sequencing sample was made of PBMCs. Receptors were obtained from a man younger than 30 in good health and CMV-seronegative.

The rearrangement joins TRBV6-6 to TRBJ1-1; 9 nucleotides align to TRBD1. Trimming cost V 3 bases and J 7 bases; bases outside gene matches: 6. The CDR3 has 14 amino acids. Per the germline V gene, CDR1 is MNHNY and CDR2 is SVGAGI (reference sequence). In DNA, the CDR3 is TGTGCCAGCAGTTATAAAGGACAGGGGATTGAAGCTTTCTTT. Its translation: CASSYKGQGIEAFF.

V is TRBV6-1 and J is TRBJ1-5; 10 bases match TRBD1. V lost 6 bases and J lost 3; bases outside the gene matches: 2. The CDR3 has 14 amino acids. Germline assignment: CDR1 MNHNS and CDR2 SASEGT. The CDR3 sequence is CASRGTGDNQPQHF. The CDR3 coding sequence is TGTGCCAGCAGGGGGACAGGGGACAATCAGCCCCAGCATTTT.

The genes are TRBV6-5 and TRBJ1-5; 8 nucleotides agree with TRBD1. V gave up 6 bases and J gave up 4 bases; unmatched junction bases: 5. Per germline, CDR1 MNHEY and CDR2 SVGAGI. The CDR3 is made up of 14 amino acids. For the CDR3, the DNA is TGTGCCAGCAGGCCTGGACAGGGAAATCAGCCCCAGCATTTT. Translated: CASRPGQGNQPQHF.

The chain has TRBV2 and TRBJ2-7, with D perhaps matching TRBD2 (6 bases). Trimming stripped 1 base from V and 4 bases from J, with 11 bases between. Germline CDR1 is SNHLY and CDR2 is FYNNEI. This CDR3 region has 14 residues. The CDR3 loop reads CASSEGLVSYEQYF. The DNA for the CDR3 is TGTGCCAGCAGTGAAGGACTAGTCTCGTACGAGCAGTACTTC.

This clone has a single count. The V call is TRBV7-2, the J call TRBJ1-2; D perhaps matches TRBD1 (5 bases). Germline V gene lookup returns CDR1 SGHTA and CDR2 FQGNSA. The V end lost 2 bases, the J end lost 6 bases, and 13 bases lay between the germline ends. The CDR3 is 14 amino acids. The CDR3 region is CASSLPGHVNGYTF. DNA for the CDR3: TGTGCCAGCAGCTTACCAGGGCATGTGAATGGCTACACCTTC.

This chain uses TRBV6-6 with TRBJ2-5; 11 nucleotides line up with TRBD2. In germline, CDR1 is MNHNY, CDR2 SVGAGI (reference sequence). The CDR3 is made up of 14 amino acids. V gave up 8 bases and J gave up 4 bases; unmatched junction bases: 6. In nucleotides, the CDR3 is TGTGCCAGCGGTAGCGGGGGGGCGGGAGAGACCCAGTACTTC. Translated, it gives CASGSGGAGETQYF.

This clone came up a few times. J is TRBJ2-3 and V is TRBV6-4, with TRBD2 matching 8 bases. The ends lost 3 bases at V and 1 base at J; junction bases unmatched: 0. The CDR3 extends over 14 amino acids. Germline values: CDR1 MRHNA, CDR2 SNTAGT. The CDR3, as DNA: TGTGCCAGCAGTGAGCGGGGGGGCACAGATACGCAGTATTTT. The encoded protein is CASSERGGTDTQYF.

The V call is TRBV11-2, the J call TRBJ2-5; 8 bases match TRBD1. Per the germline V gene, CDR1 is SGHAT and CDR2 is FQNNGV. The CDR3 is 15 residues long. The V and J ends lost 5 bases and 5 bases, in that order; junction bases with no gene match: 10. CDR3 sequence reads: CASSAAGGQVETQYF. The CDR3 nucleotides are TGTGCCAGCAGCGCCGCCGGGGGACAGGTCGAGACCCAGTACTTC.

This clone was counted between two and nine times. This chain links TRBV7-2 with TRBJ2-7, with 8 bases fitting TRBD1. V trimming: 4 bases; J trimming: 4 bases; junction bases outside the gene matches: 12. From germline, CDR1 is SGHTA and CDR2 FQGNSA. The CDR3 length is 16 residues. The CDR3 here is CASSSTGQASYYEQYF. In DNA form, the CDR3 reads TGTGCCAGCAGCTCGACGGGACAGGCGTCATATTACGAGCAGTACTTC.

The chain recombines TRBV5-4 with TRBJ1-2; the match to TRBD1 covers 7 bases. Germline-derived CDR1 and CDR2 are SGHNT and YYREEE (reference sequence). After removal of 3 bases from V and 8 bases from J, the junction contained 7 bases not matched to a gene. The CDR3 totals 13 residues. The CDR3 spells CASSSTGDGGYTF. The CDR3 DNA sequence: TGTGCCAGCAGCTCCACAGGGGACGGGGGCTACACCTTC.

About this clone: A junction end diverges from the germline sequence, so it may reflect a read error. V usage is TRBV20-1 and J usage is TRBJ2-3, with D possibly being TRBD2 (5 bases). This CDR3 region has 10 residues. Germline V gene data show CDR1 as DFQATT and CDR2 as SNEGSKA (reference sequence). The CDR3 DNA sequence: TGCAGTGCTAGTCAGAGGGCCTTCCATTTT. Protein product: CSASQRAFHF.

The chain is built from TRBV19 and TRBJ2-1; the match to TRBD1 covers 9 bases. Germline V CDR1 and CDR2: LNHDA, SQIVND (reference sequence). The CDR3 totals 17 residues. V was clipped by 1 base and J by 6 bases; unmatched bases: 10. The CDR3 region is CASSIGRGQGLGNEQFF. In nucleotides, the CDR3 is TGTGCCAGTAGTATAGGCCGGGGACAGGGATTAGGCAATGAGCAGTTCTTC.

The genes are TRBV7-9 and TRBJ2-1; 7 bases line up with TRBD1. Germline trimming cut 4 bases from V and 7 bases from J; bases unmatched to any gene: 13. There are 16 residues in the CDR3. CDR1 SEHNR and CDR2 FQNEAQ come from the germline V gene (reference sequence). The DNA of the CDR3 is TGTGCCAGCAGCTCGCCCTCGACAGGGTTTGTGAATGAGCAGTTCTTC. Amino acids: CASSSPSTGFVNEQFF.

This chain joins TRBV5-6 and TRBJ1-5, with D possibly being TRBD1 (6 bases). Germline lookup yields CDR1 SGHDT and CDR2 YYEEEE. This CDR3 has 18 amino acids. The ends were cut back, 4 bases at V and 5 bases at J, with 25 bases in the middle. The CDR3 DNA follows: TGTGCCAGCAGCGCGCAGGAGTCCCCAGGGGAGGGCGATCAGCCCCAGCATTTT. It translates to CASSAQESPGEGDQPQHF. Supplemented by reference TRBV5-6 and TRBJ1-5, the full variable domain reads DAGVTQSPTHLIKTRGQQVTLRCSPKSGHDTVSWYQQALGQGPQFIFQYYEEEERQRGNFPDRFSGHQFPNYSSELNVNALLLGDSALYLCASSAQESPGEGDQPQHFGDGTRLSIL.

This chain uses TRBV7-3 with TRBJ2-1, with D perhaps matching TRBD2 (8 bases). Trimming removed 5 bases at V and 5 bases at J, with 16 bases between. The CDR3 runs 15 residues. CDR1 and CDR2 (germline): SGHTA, FQGTGA. The CDR3 DNA reads TGTGCCAGCAGCCCCGGGGGGGGACAGCACAATGAGCAGTTCTTC. Translated, it gives CASSPGGGQHNEQFF.

The chain recombines TRBV7-2 with TRBJ1-2; 11 bases agree with TRBD1. The CDR3 extends over 15 amino acids. V dropped 5 bases and J dropped 6; count of bases not matched to a gene: 8. CDR1 and CDR2 (germline): SGHTA, FQGNSA. CDR3 DNA sequence: TGTGCCAGCAGCGTAAGGACAGGGGGCTTGGATGGCTACACCTTC. It is translated as CASSVRTGGLDGYTF.

This chain links TRBV2 with TRBJ2-3; 12 nucleotides match TRBD2. The CDR3 has 17 amino acids. V trimming: 6 bases; J trimming: 4 bases; junction bases outside the gene matches: 11. CDR1 and CDR2 (germline): SNHLY, FYNNEI. CDR3 amino acids: CASRSTSGGSGADTQYF. CDR3 nucleotides: TGTGCCAGCAGGTCAACTAGCGGGGGGAGTGGTGCAGATACGCAGTATTTT. Combining the CDR3 with reference TRBV2 and TRBJ2-3 gives the whole variable domain EPEVTQTPSHQVTQMGQEVILRCVPISNHLYFYWYRQILGQKVEFLVSFYNNEISEKSEIFDDQFSVERPDGSNFTLKIRSTKLEDSAMYFCASRSTSGGSGADTQYFGPGTRLTVL.

V and J are TRBV27 and TRBJ2-1, with D uncertain. With 7 bases removed from V and 1 base from J, the gap between germline ends came to 8 bases. The CDR3 covers 13 residues. CDR1 is MNHEY and CDR2 is SMNVEV in the germline V gene (reference sequence). This chain's CDR3 is CASTGDSYNEQFF. In nucleotides, the CDR3 is TGTGCCAGCACCGGTGATTCCTACAATGAGCAGTTCTTC.

The chain combines TRBV7-9 with TRBJ2-2; TRBD1 is a possible D gene (6 bases). Germline V gene lookup returns CDR1 SEHNR and CDR2 FQNEAQ (reference sequence). V gave up 6 bases and J gave up 1 base, with 9 bases separating them. This CDR3 contains 14 residues. Here the CDR3 DNA reads TGTGCCAGCAGGATACAGGGGAACACCGGGGAGCTGTTTTTT. Translation: CASRIQGNTGELFF.

The CDR3 bases are TGTGCCAGCAGTGCCCCCGGGACAGGGAAAAACATTCAGTACTTC. It is translated as CASSAPGTGKNIQYF. This chain joins TRBV28 and TRBJ2-4; 9 bases fit TRBD1. From germline, CDR1 is MDHEN and CDR2 SYDVKM. The CDR3 contains 15 residues. Losses at the gene ends were 5 bases for V and 4 bases for J; bases not matched to a gene: 6.

V gene TRBV7-6 combines with J gene TRBJ2-7; a weak D match, TRBD2 (6 bases). This CDR3 contains 13 residues. The V and J ends lost 5 bases and 4 bases respectively, with 12 bases between them. The germline gives CDR1 SGHVS, CDR2 FNYEAQ. The CDR3 sequence: CASSAGLGYEQYF. CDR3 coding DNA: TGTGCCAGCAGCGCGGGACTGGGATACGAGCAGTACTTC.

The chain is built from TRBV11-3 and TRBJ2-2; D not resolved. The CDR3 extends over 14 amino acids. CDR1 is SGHNT and CDR2 is YENEEA in the germline V gene. V lost 0 bases and J 2 bases, leaving 4 bases between the germline ends. The CDR3, as DNA: TGTGCCAGCAGCTTAGACAGAAACACCGGGGAGCTGTTTTTT. Translating it yields CASSLDRNTGELFF.

The chain couples TRBV4-3 to TRBJ1-2, with D hard to call. CDR3 length: 13 residues. Trimming cost V 0 bases and J 8 bases, with 10 bases left between them. CDR1 LGHNA and CDR2 YSLEER come from the germline V gene. The CDR3 DNA sequence: TGCGCCAGCAGCCAAGAGGCCAAGCGGGGCTACACCTTC. It is translated as CASSQEAKRGYTF.

In its sample, this clone was seen a few times. This chain connects TRBV6-6 to TRBJ1-5, with a possible D match to TRBD1 (6 bases). Deletions cut 6 bases from V and 1 base from J, with 16 bases between. The CDR3 has 16 amino acids. Germline CDR1 is MNHNY and CDR2 is SVGAGI (reference sequence). CDR3 sequence: CASSPYLDRSNQPQHF. The CDR3 bases are TGTGCCAGCAGCCCCTACTTAGACAGGAGCAATCAGCCCCAGCATTTT.

The V call is TRBV7-3, the J call TRBJ1-2; D gene ambiguous. CDR1 SGHTA and CDR2 FQGTGA come from the germline V gene. The CDR3 is 15 residues long. V was clipped by 3 bases and J by 3 bases, with 14 bases between them. The CDR3 loop reads CASSLGPPSDYGYTF. CDR3 sequence (DNA): TGTGCCAGCAGCTTGGGCCCCCCGAGTGACTATGGCTACACCTTC.

The V gene is TRBV9, the J gene TRBJ2-7, with D possibly matching TRBD2 (6 bases). Trimming took 4 bases from V and 3 from J, leaving 23 bases between them. Germline CDR1 is SGDLS and CDR2 is YYNGEE. The CDR3 runs 17 residues. CDR3 DNA sequence: TGTGCCAGCAGCCCTCGTGGGAGGTTTACGGGTTACTACGAGCAGTACTTC. Protein: CASSPRGRFTGYYEQYF.

The CDR3: CSVEWQAKNIQYF. DNA of the CDR3: TGCAGCGTTGAGTGGCAGGCCAAAAACATTCAGTACTTC. The chain carries TRBV29-1 and TRBJ2-4; D is unresolved. Trimming left V 3 bases short and J 1 base short, with 7 bases between. CDR3 size: 13 residues. In germline, CDR1 is SQVTM, CDR2 ANQGSEA.

This clone has only one observation. V gene TRBV18 combines with J gene TRBJ1-1; possibly TRBD1 for D (5 bases). From germline, CDR1 is KGHSH and CDR2 LQKENI. V lost 3 bases to trimming and J lost 1 base, with 9 bases between them. This CDR3 contains 14 residues. CDR3 amino acids: CASSPRGENTEAFF. The DNA of the CDR3 is TGTGCCAGCTCACCCCGGGGGGAGAACACTGAAGCTTTCTTT.

The gene calls are TRBV19 and TRBJ1-6; TRBD1 aligns across 12 bases. The trim removed 4 bases at V and 9 bases at J, leaving 1 base unmatched. Germline lookup yields CDR1 LNHDA and CDR2 SQIVND (reference sequence). The CDR3 extends over 14 amino acids. CDR3 sequence reads: CASSRDRGLSPLHF. The CDR3 DNA sequence: TGTGCCAGTAGTAGGGACAGGGGGCTTTCACCCCTCCACTTT.

Here the CDR3 DNA reads TGTGCCAGCAGTCCGTGGACAGGGGGCGCGATTACTGAAGCTTTCTTT. It is translated as CASSPWTGGAITEAFF. V usage is TRBV27 and J usage is TRBJ1-1, with 11 bases lining up with TRBD1. CDR1 is MNHEY and CDR2 is SMNVEV in the germline V gene (reference sequence). V was clipped by 5 bases and J by 5 bases; unmatched bases: 10. CDR3 length: 16 residues.